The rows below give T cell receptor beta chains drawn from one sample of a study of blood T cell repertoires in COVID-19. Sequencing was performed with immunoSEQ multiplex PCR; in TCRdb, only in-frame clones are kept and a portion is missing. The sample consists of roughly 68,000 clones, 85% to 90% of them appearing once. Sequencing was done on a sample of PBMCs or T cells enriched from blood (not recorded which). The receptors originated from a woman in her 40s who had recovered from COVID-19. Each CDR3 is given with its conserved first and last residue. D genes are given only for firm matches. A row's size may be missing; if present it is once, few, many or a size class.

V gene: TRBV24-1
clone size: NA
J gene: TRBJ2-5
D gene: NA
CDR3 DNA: TGTGCCACCAGTGATCCCCCCCATGCGGGGGAGACCCAGTACTTC
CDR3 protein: CATSDPPHAGETQYF

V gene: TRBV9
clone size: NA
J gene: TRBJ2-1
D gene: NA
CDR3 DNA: TGTGCCAGCAGCGTCGAAATAGCAGGGCATGAGCAGTTCTTC
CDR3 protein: CASSVEIAGHEQFF

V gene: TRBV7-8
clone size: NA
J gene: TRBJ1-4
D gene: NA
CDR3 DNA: TGTGCCAGCAGCCCCTTAGGGGGACCTCCCCCATATGAAAAACTGTTTTTT
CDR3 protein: CASSPLGGPPPYEKLFF

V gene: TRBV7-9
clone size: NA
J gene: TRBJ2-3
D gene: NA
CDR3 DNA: TGTGCCAGCAGCGGGGACGGGGGAGATACGCAGTATTTT
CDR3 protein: CASSGDGGDTQYF

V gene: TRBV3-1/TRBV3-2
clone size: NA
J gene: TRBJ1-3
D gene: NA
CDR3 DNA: TGTGCCAGCAGCCAAGGGACAGTCGCTGGAAACACCATATATTTT
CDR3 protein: CASSQGTVAGNTIYF

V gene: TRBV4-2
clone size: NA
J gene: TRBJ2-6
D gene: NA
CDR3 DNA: TGTGCCAGCAGTCCTACCTCCGGGACACAGATCTCTGGGGCCAACGTCCTGACTTTC
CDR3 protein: CASSPTSGTQISGANVLTF

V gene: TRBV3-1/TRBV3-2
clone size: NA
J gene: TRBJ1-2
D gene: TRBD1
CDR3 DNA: TGTGCCAGCAGCCCCGGGACAGGGGACTATGGCTACACCTTC
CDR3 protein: CASSPGTGDYGYTF

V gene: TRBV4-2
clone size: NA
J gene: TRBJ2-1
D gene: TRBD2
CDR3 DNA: TGTGCCAGCAGCCATAGCGGGGGGGCCAATGAGCAGTTCTTC
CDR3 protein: CASSHSGGANEQFF

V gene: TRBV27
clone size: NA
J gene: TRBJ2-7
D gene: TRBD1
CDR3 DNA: TGTGCCAGCAGTTTACGGGACAGGGTCTACGAGCAGTACTTC
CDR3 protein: CASSLRDRVYEQYF

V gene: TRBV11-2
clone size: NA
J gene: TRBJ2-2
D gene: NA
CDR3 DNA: TGTGCCAGCAGCTTATCAGGGGAGGGGGCCGGGGAGCTGTTTTTT
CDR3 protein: CASSLSGEGAGELFF

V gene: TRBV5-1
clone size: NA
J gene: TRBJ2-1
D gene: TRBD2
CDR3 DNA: TGCGCCAGCAGCTTTAGCGGGGGGGAGGTCAATGAGCAGTTCTTC
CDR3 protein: CASSFSGGEVNEQFF

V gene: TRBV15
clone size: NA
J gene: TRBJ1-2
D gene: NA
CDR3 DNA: TGTGCCACCAGCAGAGATCGGGGGGGGTACACCTTC
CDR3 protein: CATSRDRGGYTF

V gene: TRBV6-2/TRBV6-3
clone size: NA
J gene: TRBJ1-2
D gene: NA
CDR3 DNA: TGTGCCAGCAGTGAGGCCGGTAGCTATGGCTACACCTTC
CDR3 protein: CASSEAGSYGYTF

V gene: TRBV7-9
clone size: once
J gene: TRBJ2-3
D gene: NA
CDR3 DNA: TGTGCCAGCAGTTCTAGCGTCCTAGATACGCAGTATTTT
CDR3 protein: CASSSSVLDTQYF